Below are 18 T cell receptor beta chains sequenced from a single sample in a study of CD8+ T cells in alopecia areata. RNA, once extracted, was reverse transcribed into cDNA for use as the sequencing template. The assay was immunoSEQ multiplex PCR, and TCRdb's table has in-frame clones only and misses some. The sample consists of 110,000 to 150,000 clones, 58% of them appearing once. The sequencing here drew on CD4+ T cells sorted from blood, taken at week 0. These TCRs come from a human donor with alopecia areata.

This chain joins TRBV6-1 and TRBJ2-7; D call uncertain. V was cut by 5 bases and J by 0 bases, with 11 bases left in between. Germline values: CDR1 MNHNS, CDR2 SASEGT. The CDR3 consists of 14 residues. In DNA form, the CDR3 reads TGTGCCAGCAGTACCGGATCCCGCTCCTACGAGCAGTACTTC. This translates into CASSTGSRSYEQYF.

This clone was detected many times. The chain employs TRBV11-2 and TRBJ2-1; 12 bases agree with TRBD1. Germline CDR1 reads SGHAT; CDR2 reads FQNNGV. CDR3 length: 14 residues. Trimming removed 4 bases from V and 7 bases from J; junction bases left unmatched: 2. This chain's CDR3 is CASSSGQGANEQFF. CDR3 nucleotide sequence: TGTGCCAGCAGCTCGGGACAGGGGGCGAATGAGCAGTTCTTC.

The chain couples TRBV2 to TRBJ2-3; the match to TRBD1 covers 8 bases. Germline V gene data show CDR1 as SNHLY and CDR2 as FYNNEI. Losses at the gene ends were 6 bases for V and 2 bases for J; bases not matched to a gene: 4. This CDR3 comprises 14 residues. CDR3 loop: CASSPDRATDTQYF. In DNA, the CDR3 is TGTGCCAGCAGCCCGGACAGGGCCACAGATACGCAGTATTTT.

The chain employs TRBV19 and TRBJ1-5; possibly TRBD1 for D (6 bases). This CDR3 is built from 13 residues. V was trimmed by 3 bases and J by 7 bases, leaving 10 bases between them. Germline CDR1 reads LNHDA; CDR2 reads SQIVND (reference sequence). The CDR3 DNA sequence: TGTGCCAGTAGTATTAAGGGGGGCCAGCCCCAGCATTTT. It specifies CASSIKGGQPQHF.

This clone was observed a handful of times. The genes are TRBV25-1 and TRBJ1-2; no clear D gene. Germline values: CDR1 MGHDK, CDR2 SYGVNS. V was clipped by 2 bases and J by 7 bases, with 14 bases between them. The CDR3 loop spans 14 amino acids. The CDR3 region is CASSEGSYTGGYTF. CDR3 bases: TGTGCCAGCAGTGAAGGGTCATATACGGGTGGCTACACCTTC.

The chain uses TRBV30 and TRBJ1-5; D remains unclear. The CDR3 length is 13 residues. V dropped 1 base and J dropped 9 bases, with 13 bases sitting between them. The germline V gene encodes CDR1 GTSNPN and CDR2 SVGIG (reference sequence). The CDR3 sequence: CAWSAASVGPQHF. CDR3 DNA sequence: TGTGCCTGGAGTGCCGCGTCAGTCGGGCCCCAGCATTTT.

The chain couples TRBV25-1 to TRBJ1-2; TRBD1 might be the D (6 bases). CDR3 length: 13 residues. V was shortened by 3 bases and J by 3 bases, with 8 bases between the two germline ends. The germline V gene has CDR1 MGHDK and CDR2 SYGVNS. CDR3: CASSDRGDYGYTF. The CDR3 DNA sequence: TGTGCCAGCAGTGATAGGGGGGACTATGGCTACACCTTC.

The chain has TRBV30 and TRBJ2-7; D ambiguous. The V gene's germline CDR1 is GTSNPN and CDR2 SVGIG (reference sequence). CDR3 length: 13 amino acids. The V end was cut by 0 bases, the J end by 1 base, with 7 bases between. CDR3 protein: CAWSVSSSYEQYF. Written as DNA, the CDR3 is TGTGCCTGGAGTGTAAGCTCATCCTACGAGCAGTACTTC.

This clone was found a few times. The rearrangement uses TRBV2 and TRBJ2-4; D is tentatively TRBD1 or TRBD2 (5 bases each). This CDR3 is built from 13 residues. In germline, CDR1 is SNHLY, CDR2 FYNNEI. V lost 4 bases and J 5 bases, leaving 9 bases between the germline ends. The CDR3 sequence is CASSGDGQNIQYF. The CDR3 region has the DNA TGTGCCAGCAGTGGGGACGGCCAAAACATTCAGTACTTC.

This clone was seen only once. The V gene is TRBV6-5, the J gene TRBJ1-1, with unresolved D. Trimming shortened V by 6 bases and J by 0 bases, and 8 bases separated the two germline ends. This CDR3 is 13 amino acids long. CDR1 and CDR2 (germline): MNHEY, SVGAGI. The CDR3 bases are TGTGCCAGCAGAATGACACTGAACACTGAAGCTTTCTTT. Its protein product is CASRMTLNTEAFF.

The rearrangement joins TRBV29-1 to TRBJ2-6; possible D gene TRBD1, 6 bases. This CDR3 comprises 14 residues. Trimming shortened V by 8 bases and J by 0 bases, and 11 bases separated the two germline ends. Germline values: CDR1 SQVTM, CDR2 ANQGSEA. Here the CDR3 reads CSSWGRSGANVLTF. CDR3 DNA sequence: TGCAGCTCCTGGGGGCGCTCTGGGGCCAACGTCCTGACTTTC.

The rearrangement uses TRBV4-3 and TRBJ2-7, with TRBD1 matching over 10 bases. Unmatched junction bases numbered 13, after V lost 1 base and J lost 7 bases. The CDR3 sequence is 17 residues long. Per germline, CDR1 LGHNA and CDR2 YSLEER. The CDR3 reads CASSQAHLGTGAWEQYF. The CDR3 nucleotides are TGCGCCAGCAGCCAAGCTCATCTCGGGACAGGGGCGTGGGAGCAGTACTTC.

The gene calls are TRBV6-1 and TRBJ1-5, with 9 bases that match TRBD1. This CDR3 has 14 residues. Germline CDR1 and CDR2: MNHNS and SASEGT. With V trimmed by 6 bases and J by 3 bases, 3 bases remained unmatched. CDR3 sequence: CASRGQGTNQPQHF. The DNA of the CDR3 is TGTGCCAGCAGGGGACAGGGTACCAATCAGCCCCAGCATTTT.

The gene calls are TRBV30 and TRBJ1-5; TRBD1 aligns across 8 bases. Per the germline V gene, CDR1 is GTSNPN and CDR2 is SVGIG (reference sequence). V dropped 1 base and J dropped 7; count of bases not matched to a gene: 3. CDR3 length equals 13 residues. The CDR3 DNA sequence: TGTGCCTGGAGTGAGGACAGGGCCCAGCCCCAGCATTTT. Its translation is CAWSEDRAQPQHF. The whole variable domain, filled in from reference TRBV30 and TRBJ1-5, reads SQTIHQWPATLVQPVGSPLSLECTVEGTSNPNLYWYRQAAGRGLQLLFYSVGIGQISSEVPQNLSASRPQDRQFILSSKKLLLSDSGFYLCAWSEDRAQPQHFGDGTRLSIL.

This clone was seen only once. The chain links TRBV30 to TRBJ1-1; 9 nucleotides align to TRBD1. This CDR3 contains 17 residues. From germline, CDR1 is GTSNPN and CDR2 SVGIG (reference sequence). V shed 0 bases, J shed 6 bases, and the junction held 14 bases outside the gene matches. The CDR3 nucleotides read TGTGCCTGGAGTGTAAGGTTGGGACAGGGCAGTCGGGCTGAAGCTTTCTTT. Its translation: CAWSVRLGQGSRAEAFF.

The chain uses TRBV10-3 and TRBJ2-5; TRBD2 aligns across 8 bases. Germline V lookup: CDR1 ENHRY, CDR2 SYGVKD. The J segment lost 0 bases and the V segment lost 6 bases, leaving 6 bases of the junction unmatched. The CDR3 has 15 residues. As DNA, the CDR3 is TGTGCCATCAGCCCGGCGGGAGGACACCAAGAGACCCAGTACTTC. Encoded protein: CAISPAGGHQETQYF.

This clone was found a few times. The rearrangement links TRBV7-9 to TRBJ2-3; D is tentatively TRBD1 or TRBD2 (5 bases each). Trimming cost V 11 bases and J 1 base, with 13 bases left between them. The CDR3 runs to 13 residues. CDR1 and CDR2 (germline): SEHNR, FQNEAQ (reference sequence). The CDR3 reads CAAGADGTDTQYF. Here the CDR3 DNA reads TGTGCCGCCGGGGCGGATGGCACAGATACGCAGTATTTT.

The chain joins TRBV4-1 to TRBJ2-1, with 8 bases aligning to TRBD1. From germline, CDR1 is MGHRA and CDR2 YSYEKL. The CDR3 has 15 residues. V dropped 2 bases and J dropped 2; count of bases not matched to a gene: 2. Here the CDR3 DNA reads TGCGCCAGCAGCCAACGACAGGGGCCCTACAATGAGCAGTTCTTC. Residues: CASSQRQGPYNEQFF.